The 26 T cell receptor beta chains given below trace back to one sample, sequenced in a study of vaccination and CD4 T cells after COVID-19. Treatment meaning: roughly nine-day PBMC culture with coronavirus spike peptide pools or control peptides (ViraFEST assay). The Oncomine TCR Beta short-read assay sequenced DNA from cultured CD4+ T cells. A single record per CDR3 protein comes from TCRdb applying MiXCR to the PCR reads. The top ten hold less than 11% of the sample, which has some 14,000 distinct CDR3 sequences, 40% to 65% seen once. Their antigen targets remain unknown. The source was CD4+ T cells from blood, cultured in vitro, collected before SARS-CoV-2 vaccination. These receptors were collected from a human donor who had recovered from COVID-19.

The chain employs TRBV6-2 or TRBV6-3 and TRBJ1-5; possible D gene TRBD1, 5 bases. The V and J ends lost 2 bases and 4 bases respectively, with 6 bases between them. Germline CDR1 and CDR2: MNHEY and SVGEGT. CDR3 length: 13 amino acids. CDR3 in amino acids: CASSYRGNQPQHF. The CDR3 nucleotides read TGTGCCAGCAGTTACAGGGGAAATCAGCCCCAGCATTTT.

The chain links TRBV7-2 to TRBJ2-5; tentatively, D is TRBD2 (6 bases). Trimming pared 5 bases from V and 11 bases from J, leaving 21 bases between. The CDR3 sequence is 14 residues long. Per the germline V gene, CDR1 is SGHTA and CDR2 is FQGNSA. The CDR3 sequence is CASSRVGRGASQYF. CDR3 bases: TGTGCCAGCAGCCGGGTGGGGCGGGGAGCCTCACAGTACTTC.

The rearrangement joins TRBV6-1 to TRBJ2-1; 7 bases are shared with TRBD2. CDR3 size: 15 residues. Per the germline V gene, CDR1 is MNHNS and CDR2 is SASEGT. Trimming took 5 bases from V and 0 from J; bases not matched to a gene: 4. The CDR3: CASSRGGSSYNEQFF. The DNA for the CDR3 is TGTGCCAGCAGTAGGGGCGGGAGCTCCTACAATGAGCAGTTCTTC.

The genes are TRBV7-2 and TRBJ2-3, with 13 bases identical to TRBD2. The CDR3 length is 16 residues. Per germline, CDR1 SGHTA and CDR2 FQGNSA. J lost 7 bases, V lost 5 bases, and 9 bases had no gene match. CDR3 protein: CASSPTSGGAINTQYF. The CDR3 region has the DNA TGTGCCAGCAGCCCCACTAGCGGGGGGGCGATAAATACGCAGTATTTT.

The chain's CDR3 is CASTRDNEQFF. CDR3 DNA sequence: TGTGCCAGCACCAGGGACAATGAGCAGTTCTTC. The chain combines TRBV2 with TRBJ2-1, with D tentatively TRBD1 (5 bases). V was cut by 7 bases and J by 5 bases, with 6 bases left in between. The CDR3 runs 11 residues. Germline V gene sequence: CDR1 SNHLY, CDR2 FYNNEI.

This chain joins TRBV28 and TRBJ1-2; no reliable D call. V shed 2 bases and J shed 7 bases, with 11 bases lying between them. This CDR3 is built from 13 residues. Germline CDR1 is MDHEN and CDR2 is SYDVKM. The chain's CDR3 is CASSLNSRPGYTF. The CDR3 region has the DNA TGTGCCAGCAGTTTAAACAGTCGGCCTGGCTACACCTTC.

Only one count was recorded for this clonotype. V usage is TRBV7-2 and J usage is TRBJ1-6; D gene unclear. Trimming removed 1 base at V and 1 base at J, with 5 bases between. Germline CDR1 reads SGHTA; CDR2 reads FQGNSA. The CDR3 length is 15 residues. The CDR3 DNA reads as TGTGCCAGCAGCTTAGATGGTTCCTATAATTCACCCCTCCACTTT. Protein sequence: CASSLDGSYNSPLHF.

The chain has TRBV6-2 or TRBV6-3 and TRBJ2-7; possible D gene TRBD1, 5 bases. The CDR3 sequence is 15 residues long. V lost 7 bases and J lost 0, with 16 bases in between. Germline V gene sequence: CDR1 MNHEY, CDR2 SVGEGT. Here the CDR3 reads CASTSTDPPSYEQYF. The CDR3 DNA is TGTGCCAGCACCTCGACAGATCCTCCCTCCTACGAGCAGTACTTC.

In this sample, this clonotype turned up a few times. The rearrangement links TRBV2 to TRBJ1-2; possibly TRBD1 for D (5 bases). The germline V and J ends were trimmed by 3 bases and 7 bases, with 21 bases remaining between them. CDR1 and CDR2 (germline): SNHLY, FYNNEI. The CDR3 spans 16 residues. CDR3 sequence reads: CASSEGTGTGVGGYTF. The CDR3 coding sequence is TGTGCCAGCAGTGAGGGAACAGGCACCGGCGTGGGTGGCTACACCTTC.

J is TRBJ1-1 and V is TRBV4-2; 7 bases are shared with TRBD1. Germline trimming cut 2 bases from V and 4 bases from J; bases unmatched to any gene: 16. Germline V lookup: CDR1 LGHNA, CDR2 YNFKEQ. CDR3 length: 18 residues. CDR3 loop: CASSQKDGYRGDSTEAFF. In DNA form, the CDR3 reads TGTGCCAGCAGCCAAAAGGACGGGTACAGGGGAGACAGCACTGAAGCTTTCTTT.

The J gene is TRBJ2-5, the V gene TRBV20-1; TRBD2 matches 11 bases. CDR1 is DFQATT, CDR2 SNEGSKA, per germline (reference sequence). This CDR3 is 18 amino acids long. J was trimmed by 4 bases and V by 3 bases; bases with no gene match: 16. The CDR3 spells CSASKDDSGGGIGETQYF. CDR3 DNA: TGCAGTGCTAGCAAGGATGATAGCGGGGGGGGAATCGGAGAGACCCAGTACTTC.

This chain connects TRBV11-3 to TRBJ1-2; weak D call: TRBD1 (5 bases). Trimming removed 5 bases at V and 4 bases at J, with 14 bases between. CDR3 size: 14 residues. CDR1 and CDR2 (germline): SGHNT, YENEEA. In nucleotides, the CDR3 is TGTGCCAGCAGCCCGAGGGCAGGGAGCTATGGCTACACCTTC. Amino acids: CASSPRAGSYGYTF.

This rearrangement joins TRBV6-1 to TRBJ1-2; the D gene is possibly TRBD1 (5 bases). Per germline, CDR1 MNHNS and CDR2 SASEGT. The V and J ends lost 6 bases and 4 bases respectively, with 15 bases between them. The CDR3 spans 14 residues. The CDR3 here is CASSRTGRIYGYTF. In nucleotides, the CDR3 is TGTGCCAGCAGCCGGACGGGACGGATCTATGGCTACACCTTC.

The rearrangement joins TRBV6-2 or TRBV6-3 to TRBJ1-5; perhaps TRBD1 as D (6 bases). V gave up 0 bases and J gave up 7 bases, with 16 bases separating them. The CDR3 contains 16 residues. CDR1 and CDR2 (germline): MNHEY, SVGEGT. The CDR3 coding sequence is TGTGCCAGCAGTTACTCGGGGGGGCAGGGTGGCCAGCCCCAGCATTTT. The encoded protein is CASSYSGGQGGQPQHF.

V and J are TRBV19 and TRBJ1-1, with 9 bases aligning to TRBD1. CDR1 is LNHDA and CDR2 is SQIVND in the germline V gene (reference sequence). V lost 9 bases to trimming and J lost 0 bases; unmatched junction nucleotides: 2. The CDR3 length is 13 residues. CDR3 sequence reads: CASGTGLNTEAFF. The CDR3 region has the DNA TGTGCCAGCGGGACAGGGTTGAACACTGAAGCTTTCTTT.

The gene calls are TRBV2 and TRBJ2-7; D is ambiguous. CDR1 and CDR2 (germline): SNHLY, FYNNEI. V was pared by 3 bases and J by 4 bases, with 10 bases between. CDR3 length equals 13 residues. In DNA form, the CDR3 reads TGTGCCAGCAGTGAGGGTATGCAATACGAGCAGTACTTC. Amino acids: CASSEGMQYEQYF.

The J gene is TRBJ2-1, the V gene TRBV20-1; 13 bases are shared with TRBD2. CDR1 DFQATT and CDR2 SNEGSKA come from the germline V gene (reference sequence). The CDR3 extends over 15 amino acids. J was trimmed by 6 bases and V by 6 bases; bases with no gene match: 8. The CDR3 region has the DNA TGCAGTGCGCCTCGACTAGCGGGAGGAGGCAATGAGCAGTTCTTC. This gives the protein CSAPRLAGGGNEQFF.

This clonotype is medium-sized by share. V usage is TRBV6-2 or TRBV6-3 and J usage is TRBJ1-2; TRBD1 aligns across 11 bases. Germline CDR1 MNHEY, CDR2 SVGEGT. J lost 8 bases, V lost 6 bases, and 8 bases had no gene match. This CDR3 has 14 residues. This CDR3 is CASSPSGQGAGYTF. The DNA for the CDR3 is TGTGCCAGCAGCCCCTCAGGACAGGGGGCGGGCTACACCTTC.

This clonotype was seen only a few times. The chain couples TRBV24-1 to TRBJ1-3; D gene unclear. Trimming shortened V by 7 bases and J by 0 bases, and 6 bases separated the two germline ends. This CDR3 spans 13 amino acids. Germline V gives CDR1 KGHDR, CDR2 SFDVKD. The CDR3 here is CATRPASGNTIYF. The CDR3 nucleotides read TGTGCCACCAGACCCGCCTCTGGAAACACCATATATTTT.

CDR3 in amino acids: CASSLGGSYGYTF. CDR3 nucleotides: TGTGCCAGCAGCTTGGGGGGGAGCTATGGCTACACCTTC. This chain uses TRBV5-4 with TRBJ1-2, with D perhaps TRBD1 (5 bases). Germline-derived CDR1 and CDR2 are SGHNT and YYREEE (reference sequence). The CDR3 covers 13 residues. V lost 0 bases and J 4 bases, leaving 7 bases between the germline ends.

J is TRBJ2-1 and V is TRBV7-2, with 15 bases aligning to TRBD2. CDR1 is SGHTA, CDR2 FQGNSA, per germline. V shed 5 bases and J 3 bases; nucleotides not matched to a gene: 5. The CDR3 consists of 17 residues. The DNA of the CDR3 is TGTGCCAGCAGCCGGACTAGCGGGAGGGCCCTCTACAATGAGCAGTTCTTC. Residues: CASSRTSGRALYNEQFF.

This clonotype was picked up a small number of times. The V call is TRBV11-3, the J call TRBJ1-2; the match to TRBD1 covers 7 bases. Looked up from germline, CDR1 is SGHNT and CDR2 is YENEEA. The J segment lost 12 bases and the V segment lost 3 bases, leaving 13 bases of the junction unmatched. There are 14 residues in the CDR3. The CDR3 reads CASSLIPGQGDNTF. The DNA of the CDR3 is TGTGCCAGCAGCTTGATACCGGGGCAGGGGGACAACACCTTC.

The CDR3 loop reads CASSYREGTQYF. As DNA, the CDR3 is TGTGCCAGCAGTTACAGGGAGGGGACGCAGTATTTT. The chain carries TRBV6-5 and TRBJ2-3, with 7 bases matching TRBD2. The ends lost 2 bases at V and 9 bases at J; junction bases unmatched: 2. Per germline, CDR1 MNHEY and CDR2 SVGAGI. CDR3 length equals 12 residues.

This rearrangement joins TRBV2 to TRBJ2-6; D possibly corresponds to TRBD1 (5 bases). Germline V gene sequence: CDR1 SNHLY, CDR2 FYNNEI. V shed 3 bases and J shed 0 bases, with 9 bases lying between them. CDR3 size: 16 residues. CDR3: CASSESGPSGANVLTF. The CDR3 nucleotides are TGTGCCAGCAGTGAGTCAGGGCCCTCTGGGGCCAACGTCCTGACTTTC.

This clonotype showed up just a few times. The chain employs TRBV6-5 and TRBJ1-1; D is possibly TRBD1 (6 bases). With 4 bases removed from V and 0 bases from J, the gap between germline ends came to 12 bases. Germline-derived CDR1 and CDR2 are MNHEY and SVGAGI. The CDR3 has 15 residues. The CDR3 sequence: CASSSWDNLNTEAFF. Here the CDR3 DNA reads TGTGCCAGCAGTTCCTGGGACAACCTGAACACTGAAGCTTTCTTT.

The chain is built from TRBV10-3 and TRBJ2-3, with 7 bases identical to TRBD1. The junction had 3 bases not matched to a gene; V was cut back by 2 bases and J by 1 base. The CDR3 has 15 residues. Germline lookup yields CDR1 ENHRY and CDR2 SYGVKD. CDR3 region: CAISEDGQGTDTQYF. The CDR3 coding sequence is TGTGCCATCAGTGAGGACGGACAGGGCACAGATACGCAGTATTTT.